Below, one T cell receptor beta chain is given with its context. This entry is derived from a study of blood T cell repertoires in COVID-19. This CDR3 contains 16 residues. The germline gives CDR1 KGHSH, CDR2 LQKENI. V lost 0 bases to trimming and J lost 5 bases, with 16 bases between them. Authors' processing steps: How many nucleated cells were present was estimated from reference gene primer amplification. TCRdb's copy holds only in-frame clones and misses some; the assay was immunoSEQ multiplex PCR. Clone size and V and J calls were adopted from that table, with D and trimming inferred from the DNA. The table shows about 260,000 clones, with about 87% occurring only once.

The receptor was isolated from a woman aged 40 to 49 who had recovered from COVID-19. The sequencing sample was made of peripheral blood. V and J are TRBV18 and TRBJ2-5; no clear D gene. CDR3 amino acids: CASSPPNVNIGETQYF. The CDR3 DNA reads TGTGCCAGCTCACCACCAAATGTTAATATCGGTGAGACCCAGTACTTC.